One and the same sample provided the 26 T cell receptor beta chains below, sequenced in a study of blood T cell repertoires in COVID-19. Profiling relied on immunoSEQ multiplex PCR, and the TCRdb table lists in-frame clones only, not all of them. The sample includes approximately 200,000 clones, 75% to 90% of them seen just once. Material: peripheral blood. All receptors derive from a young man with acute or convalescent COVID-19.

This chain's CDR3 is CASSEPLTGGNTEAFF. The CDR3 nucleotides read TGTGCCAGCAGTGAACCATTAACAGGGGGCAACACTGAAGCTTTCTTT. This chain connects TRBV2 to TRBJ1-1, with 9 bases matching TRBD1. The CDR3 loop spans 16 amino acids. J lost 2 bases, V lost 2 bases, and 6 bases had no gene match. Germline values: CDR1 SNHLY, CDR2 FYNNEI.

The rearrangement uses TRBV6-5 and TRBJ1-2; 8 nucleotides agree with TRBD1. Germline V gene lookup returns CDR1 MNHEY and CDR2 SVGAGI. CDR3 length: 13 amino acids. Trimming cost V 7 bases and J 8 bases; bases outside gene matches: 9. The DNA for the CDR3 is TGTGCCAGCATGACAGGGGATGGGAAAGGCTACACCTTC. It encodes CASMTGDGKGYTF.

V is TRBV7-8 and J is TRBJ1-2, with 9 positions matching TRBD1. In germline, CDR1 is SGHVS, CDR2 FQNEAQ. Germline trimming cut 6 bases from V and 7 bases from J; bases unmatched to any gene: 9. The CDR3 is made up of 14 amino acids. CDR3 DNA: TGTGCCAGCAGACCAGGGACAGGGCTCTTTGGCTACACCTTC. The encoded protein is CASRPGTGLFGYTF.

The chain uses TRBV10-3 and TRBJ1-6; TRBD1 aligns across 8 bases. After removal of 10 bases from V and 5 bases from J, the junction contained 10 bases not matched to a gene. Germline CDR1 is ENHRY and CDR2 is SYGVKD. The CDR3 totals 15 residues. The CDR3 loop reads CATRGHITDNSPLHF. The CDR3 DNA reads TGTGCCACCAGGGGGCATATTACGGATAATTCACCCCTCCACTTT.

V usage is TRBV29-1 and J usage is TRBJ2-7, with D tentatively TRBD2 (6 bases). Germline CDR1 and CDR2: SQVTM and ANQGSEA. This CDR3 is 12 amino acids long. The V and J ends lost 2 bases and 6 bases respectively, with 11 bases between them. The CDR3 is CSVETDGSEQYF. The CDR3 DNA sequence: TGCAGCGTTGAAACGGACGGGAGCGAGCAGTACTTC.

The gene calls are TRBV6-2 or TRBV6-3 and TRBJ2-7, with D possibly matching TRBD2 (6 bases). Germline-derived CDR1 and CDR2 are MNHEY and SVGEGT. Trimming took 4 bases from V and 5 from J, leaving 12 bases between them. The CDR3 has 13 amino acids. The CDR3 protein is CASSFLANHEQYF. In nucleotides, the CDR3 is TGTGCCAGCAGTTTTCTAGCGAACCACGAGCAGTACTTC.

J is TRBJ2-1 and V is TRBV27; D unresolved. The CDR3 is 13 residues long. The V and J ends lost 6 bases and 0 bases respectively, with 6 bases between them. Germline values: CDR1 MNHEY, CDR2 SMNVEV (reference sequence). The CDR3 protein is CASSGSSYNEQFF. The CDR3 region has the DNA TGTGCCAGCAGCGGTAGCTCCTACAATGAGCAGTTCTTC.

The chain recombines TRBV21-1 with TRBJ1-3; the tabulated D call, TRBD1, remains unverified against the DNA. TRBV21-1 has pseudogene status. The CDR3 extends over 15 amino acids. CDR3 protein: CASSDQGMPGNTIYF. The DNA for the CDR3 is TGTGCCAGCAGCGACCAGGGAATGCCTGGAAACACCATATATTTT.

The rearrangement joins TRBV7-8 to TRBJ1-3; possibly TRBD1 for D (6 bases). Trimming stripped 3 bases from V and 3 bases from J, with 9 bases between. This CDR3 region has 14 residues. From germline, CDR1 is SGHVS and CDR2 FQNEAQ. The CDR3 loop reads CASSLQGRGNTIYF. In nucleotides, the CDR3 is TGTGCCAGCAGCTTGCAGGGGCGTGGAAACACCATATATTTT.

J is TRBJ2-2 and V is TRBV28; 9 bases fit TRBD2. J lost 6 bases, V lost 2 bases, and 7 bases had no gene match. Germline V CDR1 and CDR2: MDHEN, SYDVKM. The CDR3 loop spans 16 amino acids. The CDR3, as DNA: TGTGCCAGCAGTTTACCTGGCGGGGGGGTACCCGGGGAGCTGTTTTTT. Amino acids: CASSLPGGGVPGELFF.

The V call is TRBV18, the J call TRBJ2-7, with TRBD2 identical over 7 bases. CDR3 length: 15 residues. In germline, CDR1 is KGHSH, CDR2 LQKENI. V shed 3 bases, J shed 2 bases, and the junction held 7 bases outside the gene matches. CDR3 amino acids: CASSPGAAGTYEQYF. For the CDR3, the DNA is TGTGCCAGCTCACCGGGCGCAGCGGGGACCTACGAGCAGTACTTC.

The chain combines TRBV19 with TRBJ2-3; D is possibly TRBD1 (5 bases). Germline V lookup: CDR1 LNHDA, CDR2 SQIVND (reference sequence). The CDR3 consists of 14 residues. V dropped 4 bases and J dropped 0 bases, with 8 bases sitting between them. Here the CDR3 reads CASSRRTSTDTQYF. The CDR3 DNA sequence: TGTGCCAGTAGTAGGCGGACAAGCACAGATACGCAGTATTTT.

This clone was counted a single time. The chain joins TRBV5-1 to TRBJ2-7; possible D gene TRBD1, 6 bases. Germline CDR1 SGHRS, CDR2 YFSETQ. The CDR3 totals 13 residues. Trimming shortened V by 5 bases and J by 3 bases, and 12 bases separated the two germline ends. The CDR3 DNA is TGCGCCAGCAGTAGGGACAAAGTCTACGAGCAGTACTTC. The encoded protein is CASSRDKVYEQYF.

V usage is TRBV5-5 and J usage is TRBJ2-7; D possibly corresponds to TRBD1 (6 bases). Trimming removed 0 bases at V and 3 bases at J, with 13 bases between. Germline CDR1 SGHKS, CDR2 YYEKEE (reference sequence). CDR3 length: 15 residues. CDR3 nucleotide sequence: TGTGCCAGCAGCTTGGTCCCGGGACAAAACTACGAGCAGTACTTC. As protein: CASSLVPGQNYEQYF.

This clone was recorded a few times. The genes are TRBV9 and TRBJ1-3; possible D gene TRBD1, 5 bases. This CDR3 is 14 amino acids long. V lost 0 bases and J lost 4, with 8 bases in between. CDR1 is SGDLS, CDR2 YYNGEE, per germline. As DNA, the CDR3 is TGTGCCAGCAGCGTAGCTCCAGGGGGAAACACCATATATTTT. Encoded protein: CASSVAPGGNTIYF.

J is TRBJ2-3 and V is TRBV10-2; 8 bases fit TRBD2. The J segment lost 4 bases and the V segment lost 9 bases, leaving 9 bases of the junction unmatched. The CDR3 runs to 14 residues. Germline values: CDR1 WSHSY, CDR2 SAAADI. The CDR3 is CARGDSRGADTQYF. The DNA of the CDR3 is TGCGCCAGGGGGGACTCGCGGGGGGCAGATACGCAGTATTTT.

This chain uses TRBV28 with TRBJ2-3; 8 bases map to TRBD1. The CDR3 contains 15 residues. CDR1 and CDR2 (germline): MDHEN, SYDVKM. V was pared by 2 bases and J by 4 bases, with 5 bases of the junction left unmatched. The CDR3 nucleotides are TGTGCCAGCAGTTTACTCGGACAGGGCCCAGATACGCAGTATTTT. This translates into CASSLLGQGPDTQYF. The full variable domain, rest sourced from reference TRBV28 and TRBJ2-3, is DVKVTQSSRYLVKRTGEKVFLECVQDMDHENMFWYRQDPGLGLRLIYFSYDVKMKEKGDIPEGYSVSREKKERFSLILESASTNQTSMYLCASSLLGQGPDTQYFGPGTRLTVL.

This chain joins TRBV5-6 and TRBJ2-1; 8 bases align to TRBD1. V shed 1 base and J 4 bases; nucleotides not matched to a gene: 7. Per germline, CDR1 SGHDT and CDR2 YYEEEE. This CDR3 is 16 amino acids long. DNA of the CDR3: TGTGCCAGCAGCTTGACCCAGGGGGCTAGGTACAATGAGCAGTTCTTC. It is translated as CASSLTQGARYNEQFF.

The chain employs TRBV13 and TRBJ2-3; 9 bases line up with TRBD1. Germline loops: CDR1 PRHDT, CDR2 FYEKMQ (reference sequence). The J segment lost 6 bases and the V segment lost 2 bases, leaving 12 bases of the junction unmatched. The CDR3 is 17 amino acids. The CDR3 here is CASSLPPTGGIIDTQYF. In DNA, the CDR3 is TGTGCCAGCAGCTTACCGCCGACAGGGGGTATTATCGATACGCAGTATTTT.

The chain couples TRBV12-5 to TRBJ1-1; tentatively, D is TRBD1 (6 bases). V shed 0 bases and J shed 3 bases, with 11 bases lying between them. Germline V gives CDR1 LGHNT, CDR2 FRNRAP. The CDR3 sequence is 15 residues long. Here the CDR3 DNA reads TGTGCTAGTGGTTTGGTAGGGGGGGGCGACACTGAAGCTTTCTTT. This codes for CASGLVGGGDTEAFF.

The chain has TRBV4-1 and TRBJ2-1, with D possibly TRBD2 on 5 matching bases. Germline loops: CDR1 MGHRA, CDR2 YSYEKL. The CDR3 totals 19 residues. V gave up 4 bases and J gave up 8 bases, with 30 bases separating them. CDR3 bases: TGCGCCAGCAGCCTCGCTTGGAGGTCAGATAAGCTACTAGTTGATGAGCAGTTCTTC. This codes for CASSLAWRSDKLLVDEQFF.

The chain recombines TRBV6-5 with TRBJ2-2, with D possibly matching TRBD2 (6 bases). V dropped 0 bases and J dropped 4 bases, with 12 bases sitting between them. The CDR3 sequence is 16 residues long. In germline, CDR1 is MNHEY, CDR2 SVGAGI. DNA for the CDR3: TGTGCCAGCAGTTACTCCACTAGCAGTGGCACCGGGGAGCTGTTTTTT. Amino acid sequence: CASSYSTSSGTGELFF.

Regarding this clone: Relative to the germline gene, one junction end is altered; a read error may explain this. V is TRBV5-1 and J is TRBJ2-7, with D perhaps TRBD1 (6 bases). CDR3 length: 14 residues. CDR1 and CDR2 from the germline V gene are SGHRS and YFSETQ. CDR3 in amino acids: CASSPASTGSFESF. In DNA form, the CDR3 reads TGCGCCAGCAGCCCAGCCTCGACAGGCTCCTTTGAATCCTTC. The variable domain in full, with the rest retrieved from reference TRBV5-1 and TRBJ2-7, is KAGVTQTPRYLIKTRGQQVTLSCSPISGHRSVSWYQQTPGQGLQFLFEYFSETQRNKGNFPGRFSGRQFSNSRSEMNVSTLELGDSALYLCASSPASTGSFESFGPGTRLTVT.

This chain links TRBV30 with TRBJ2-7, with TRBD2 matching over 8 bases. Trimming cost V 4 bases and J 0 bases; bases outside gene matches: 8. Germline V lookup: CDR1 GTSNPN, CDR2 SVGIG (reference sequence). This CDR3 has 15 amino acids. The CDR3 DNA follows: TGTGCCTGGAAATTTAGCGGGGCCCGCTCCTACGAGCAGTACTTC. Protein: CAWKFSGARSYEQYF.

The CDR3 coding sequence is TGTGCCAGCAGTTCCCCCCGGACTAGCGGAACATACGAGCAGTACTTC. Translating it yields CASSSPRTSGTYEQYF. The chain links TRBV27 to TRBJ2-7; TRBD2 agrees at 10 bases. V was pared by 4 bases and J by 4 bases, with 10 bases of the junction left unmatched. CDR1 and CDR2 from the germline V gene are MNHEY and SMNVEV (reference sequence). This CDR3 is built from 16 residues.

The chain combines TRBV7-9 with TRBJ1-6; 7 nucleotides agree with TRBD1. With 5 bases clipped from V and 7 bases from J, the junction kept 5 bases outside the gene matches. Germline-derived CDR1 and CDR2 are SEHNR and FQNEAQ (reference sequence). The CDR3 covers 14 residues. The CDR3 spells CASSPDRRNSPLHF. The CDR3 nucleotides read TGTGCCAGCAGCCCGGACAGGAGGAATTCACCCCTCCACTTT.